A selection of T cell receptor beta chains follows, all from one sample in a study of human T cells and chemical hapten exposure. TCRdb reanalysed the RACE reads using MiXCR and keeps one entry per CDR3 protein. Here the sample spans over 300,000 distinct CDR3 sequences, 4.5% to 6% being singletons. The sample was whole blood, taken in connection with sensitization to the hapten diphenylcyclopropenone (DPC). These TCRs come from a woman aged 45-59 years with alopecia areata. Some clones in this sample may be carry-over from other donors' samples. Each CDR3 is given with its conserved first and last residue. Fields, in order: V gene, clone size, D gene, J gene, CDR3 DNA, CDR3 protein. D genes are given only for firm matches. Rows may omit the clone size; those that give it use once, few, many or a size class.

TRBV27,few,.,TRBJ1-1,TGTGCCAGCAGTCCAACCGGCCCCACGGGTCATGAAGCTTTCTTT,CASSPTGPTGHEAFF
TRBV29-1,many,.,TRBJ2-5,TGCAGCGTTGAAGGGATAGAGACCCAGTACTTC,CSVEGIETQYF
TRBV12-3/TRBV12-4,many,.,TRBJ2-1,TGTGCCAGCAGTGGGCCTGAGCAGTTCTTC,CASSGPEQFF
TRBV29-1,.,.,TRBJ2-1,TGCAGCGTTGTAACCCCGAGCTCCTACAATGAGCAGTTCTTC,CSVVTPSSYNEQFF
TRBV10-3,.,.,TRBJ2-2,TGTGCCATCAGTGGGCGTGGGCCCCCCATCGGGGAGCTGTTTTTT,CAISGRGPPIGELFF
TRBV11-2,few,.,TRBJ1-2,TGTGCCAGCAGCCCCCAGGGGATTGGCTACACCTTC,CASSPQGIGYTF
TRBV4-2,many,TRBD1,TRBJ2-7,TGTGCCAGCAGCCAAGAGGGACAGGGCTACGAGCAGTACTTC,CASSQEGQGYEQYF
TRBV30,few,TRBD1,TRBJ2-7,TGTGCCGGGACAGGGAGCTCCTACGAGCAGTACTTC,CAGTGSSYEQYF
TRBV4-2,many,TRBD2,TRBJ2-7,TGTGCCAGCAGCCAAGGGTATAGCGGGGAAAGCTCCTACGAGCAGTACTTC,CASSQGYSGESSYEQYF
TRBV9,few,TRBD2,TRBJ2-1,TGTGCCAGCAGCCGCGGGGGTGGCGATGAGCAGTTCTTC,CASSRGGGDEQFF
TRBV11-2,.,.,TRBJ1-4,TGTGCCAGCAGGTCTTACAGGGATCAGACTAATGAAAAACTGTTTTTT,CASRSYRDQTNEKLFF
TRBV7-9,many,.,TRBJ1-5,TGTGCCAGCAGCTTAAGTGACCCGTATAGCAATCAGCCCCAGCATTTT,CASSLSDPYSNQPQHF
TRBV20-1,few,TRBD1,TRBJ2-2,TGCAGTGCTAGAGATCGTAAACAGGGGGGCACCGGGGAGCTGTTTTTT,CSARDRKQGGTGELFF
TRBV5-1,many,TRBD2,TRBJ2-7,TGCGCCAGCAGCTTCTCTTCTAGCGGGGTTTCAACTTACGAGCAGTACTTC,CASSFSSSGVSTYEQYF
TRBV2,.,TRBD2,TRBJ2-3,TGTGCCAGCAGATTTTTGCGGGGGGATCGCGCAGATACGCAGTATTTT,CASRFLRGDRADTQYF
TRBV7-2,.,TRBD2,TRBJ2-4,TGTGCCAGCAGCTTACAGGGACTAGCGGGAGACATTCAGTACTTC,CASSLQGLAGDIQYF
TRBV3-1,few,TRBD2,TRBJ2-1,TGTGCCAGCAGCCAAGACCCTCGGACTAGCGGGAGGGCCAGGGAAGACAATGAGCAGTTCTTC,CASSQDPRTSGRAREDNEQFF
TRBV11-2,few,.,TRBJ1-1,TGTGCCAGCAGCTTACAGCCAGCGAACACTGAAGCTTTCTTT,CASSLQPANTEAFF
TRBV28,many,TRBD1,TRBJ1-6,TGTGCCAGCAGTTACCGACAGGGGGCGAATTCACCCCTCCACTTT,CASSYRQGANSPLHF
TRBV27,few,TRBD1,TRBJ2-1,TGTGCCAGCAGTTTGACAGGGAAGCAGTTCTTC,CASSLTGKQFF
TRBV9,many,.,TRBJ2-3,TGTGCCAGCAGCTTCGGACCGGAGGGGTCAGATACGCAGTATTTT,CASSFGPEGSDTQYF
TRBV4-3,.,.,TRBJ2-1,TGCGCCAGCAGCCCCGACCCCCTGAATGAGCAGTTCTTC,CASSPDPLNEQFF
TRBV10-2,few,.,TRBJ2-3,TGCGCCAGCAGTGGTGATAGCGGATACACAGATACGCAGTATTTT,CASSGDSGYTDTQYF
TRBV7-8,many,.,TRBJ2-3,TGTGCCAGCAGCCCCGCTGGAGATACGCAGTATTTT,CASSPAGDTQYF
TRBV12-3/TRBV12-4,many,TRBD2,TRBJ2-7,TGTGCCAGCAGTTTCTCGGGGGGCGAGCAGTACTTC,CASSFSGGEQYF
TRBV28,few,.,TRBJ2-7,TGTGCCAGCAGTTTCGGTCGGGTCCTCTACGAGCAGTACTTC,CASSFGRVLYEQYF
TRBV10-3,many,.,TRBJ2-3,TGTGCCATCAGTGATCCCACGCTCGCAGGCACAGATACGCAGTATTTT,CAISDPTLAGTDTQYF
TRBV3-1,many,.,TRBJ2-7,TGTGCCAGCAGCCAAGACGGTTACCGAGGGATCTACGAGCAGTACTTC,CASSQDGYRGIYEQYF
TRBV11-2,many,.,TRBJ1-2,TGTGCCAGCAGCTTAGATCGTCCCGCAGTAATCTATGGCTACACCTTC,CASSLDRPAVIYGYTF
TRBV5-1,.,.,TRBJ2-3,TGCGCCAGCAGCTCGGCGGGGGCTAGCACAGATACGCAGTATTTT,CASSSAGASTDTQYF
TRBV12-3/TRBV12-4,many,TRBD1,TRBJ1-2,TGTGCCAGCAGTCCGGGACAGGGGTCCGTCTATGGCTACACCTTC,CASSPGQGSVYGYTF
TRBV28,few,.,TRBJ1-2,TGTGCCAGCAGTTTACTAGGGGACCCTTCCTACACCTTC,CASSLLGDPSYTF
TRBV11-3,.,.,TRBJ2-3,TGTGCCAGCAGCTTAGGCCTCTTTCTGGACACAGATACGCAGTATTTT,CASSLGLFLDTDTQYF
TRBV6-1,few,.,TRBJ1-6,TGTGCCAGCAGTGATGCCCTCTCCTATAATTCACCCCTCCACTTT,CASSDALSYNSPLHF
TRBV2,many,TRBD1,TRBJ2-7,TGTGCCAGCGCGGGACAGGGGGGATACGAGCAGTACTTC,CASAGQGGYEQYF
TRBV2,few,.,TRBJ1-3,TGTGCCAGCAGACTCGACCAGTCCGGCGCTGGCACCATATATTTT,CASRLDQSGAGTIYF
TRBV24-1,many,TRBD2,TRBJ2-1,TGTGCCACCAGTAATAGCGGGACCTCCTACAATGAGCAGTTCTTC,CATSNSGTSYNEQFF
TRBV7-9,many,TRBD1,TRBJ1-4,TGTGCCAGCAGCTCCACCGGGACAGGGGCTGAAAAACTGTTTTTT,CASSSTGTGAEKLFF
TRBV4-3,few,.,TRBJ1-1,TGCGCCAGCAGCCAAGATCTTTCTGGCCGTGGAGCTTTCTTT,CASSQDLSGRGAFF
TRBV5-1,many,TRBD1,TRBJ2-4,TGCGCCAGCAGCTTGGCTAGTCGGGGCTCAGGGGGCAAAAACATTCAGTACTTC,CASSLASRGSGGKNIQYF
TRBV2,many,TRBD1,TRBJ2-3,TGTGCCAGCAGTGAAGTGGCGGACAGGGGATGGAATACGCAGTATTTT,CASSEVADRGWNTQYF
TRBV3-1,many,.,TRBJ2-7,TGTGCCAGCAGCCACCCGGGAGACTACGAGCAGTACTTC,CASSHPGDYEQYF
TRBV20-1,.,TRBD1,TRBJ2-3,TGCAGTGCCTTTCGACAGGGAAGGGGCCCAGATACGCAGTATTTT,CSAFRQGRGPDTQYF
TRBV14,many,.,TRBJ2-5,TGTGCCAGCAGCTACGGCCAGACCCAGTACTTC,CASSYGQTQYF
TRBV4-1,few,TRBD2,TRBJ2-7,TGCGCCAGCAGCCAAGCAGCGGGGCCTACCTACGAGCAGTACTTC,CASSQAAGPTYEQYF
TRBV6-6,few,TRBD1,TRBJ2-1,TGTGCCAGCAGTTCGGGACAGGGGCACAATGAGCAGTTCTTC,CASSSGQGHNEQFF
TRBV6-4,.,TRBD2,TRBJ2-1,TGTGCCAGCAGTGTGGGTAGGGGACTAGCAGTTGAGCAGTTCTTC,CASSVGRGLAVEQFF
TRBV5-1,many,.,TRBJ2-3,TGCGCCAGCAGCCCAGGGGGGAGGAGCACAGATACGCAGTATTTT,CASSPGGRSTDTQYF
TRBV29-1,many,.,TRBJ1-2,TGCAGCGTTGACCCGGGCCAGCGGGGCTACACCTTC,CSVDPGQRGYTF
TRBV29-1,few,.,TRBJ2-2,TGCAGCGTTGGCACAGGGCGGAACACCGGGGAGCTGTTTTTT,CSVGTGRNTGELFF
TRBV28,few,TRBD2,TRBJ2-7,TGTGCCAGCAGTTGGAGACCGGAGACTAGCGGGAGCCTTCACGCCTACGAGCAGTACTTC,CASSWRPETSGSLHAYEQYF